This T cell receptor (beta chain) was retrieved from a study of blood T cell repertoires in COVID-19. The wider study: Italy, Spain and the United States were the sources of the convalescent and acute COVID-19 samples. In each case, the material was cDNA or gDNA derived from T cells, B-cell-depleted T cells, or PBMCs.

In the original processing: From reference gene primer amplification, estimates of nucleated cell counts were derived. Libraries were prepared by immunoSEQ multiplex PCR; TCRdb keeps only in-frame clonotypes and omits some of them. The DNA gave D and trimming, while V, J and clone size come from that table. The sample shows 84,000 or so clones, over 70% of them seen only once. CDR3 size: 16 residues. Germline V gives CDR1 MNHEY, CDR2 SMNVEV (reference sequence). Losses at the gene ends were 7 bases for V and 2 bases for J; bases not matched to a gene: 14. The TCR comes from a human donor in a cohort sampled during active COVID-19. The specimen sequenced was peripheral blood. The chain carries TRBV27 and TRBJ2-7; 7 positions match TRBD1. CDR3 bases: TGTGCCAGCACTGGCGTATCCGGGACAGCGACCTACGAGCAGTACTTC. This gives the protein CASTGVSGTATYEQYF.